Below, 7 T cell receptor beta chains from the same sample are listed, as sequenced in a study of cytomegalovirus exposure and HLA in healthy donors. 60 Vbeta and 13 Jbeta primers were used in PCR. Here immunoSEQ multiplex PCR was the method, and the copy in TCRdb shows in-frame clones only, minus some. The sample has about 130,000 clones, 80% seen once. The sample comprised PBMCs. All receptors derive from a man aged 25-45 years in good health and CMV-seropositive.

The chain carries TRBV11-2 and TRBJ1-2, with a possible D match to TRBD1 (5 bases). The CDR3 has 14 residues. Germline CDR1 is SGHAT and CDR2 is FQNNGV. Trimming left V 5 bases short and J 4 bases short, with 14 bases between. This CDR3 is CASSPRQRTYGYTF. DNA for the CDR3: TGTGCCAGCAGCCCTCGACAGAGAACCTATGGCTACACCTTC.

CDR3 sequence: CASSQSRGRAFF. The CDR3 nucleotides are TGCGCCAGCAGTCAATCTCGGGGAAGAGCTTTCTTT. The J gene is TRBJ1-1, the V gene TRBV23-1; D is unresolved. TRBV23-1 is identified as an open reading frame with a role that is uncertain. This CDR3 has 12 residues. Trimming removed 0 bases at V and 10 bases at J, with 9 bases between.

The chain employs TRBV7-9 and TRBJ1-4; no firm D call. Germline loops: CDR1 SEHNR, CDR2 FQNEAQ (reference sequence). V lost 1 base to trimming and J lost 5 bases, with 8 bases between them. The CDR3 has 14 amino acids. DNA for the CDR3: TGTGCCAGCAGCTTAGGTAGTCTGAATGAAAAACTGTTTTTT. This gives the protein CASSLGSLNEKLFF.

The chain links TRBV7-2 to TRBJ2-6, with D possibly matching TRBD1 (7 bases). The germline V gene has CDR1 SGHTA and CDR2 FQGNSA. V was clipped by 4 bases and J by 4 bases, with 11 bases between them. The CDR3 spans 15 residues. The chain's CDR3 is CASSSQGGGANVLTF. In DNA, the CDR3 is TGTGCCAGCAGCTCCCAGGGGGGCGGGGCCAACGTCCTGACTTTC. The variable domain in full, completed from reference TRBV7-2 and TRBJ2-6, reads GAGVSQSPSNKVTEKGKDVELRCDPISGHTALYWYRQSLGQGLEFLIYFQGNSAPDKSGLPSDRFSAERTGGSVSTLTIQRTQQEDSAVYLCASSSQGGGANVLTFGAGSRLTVL.

This clone was detected only a few times. The V gene is TRBV6-1, the J gene TRBJ1-6; 8 bases fit TRBD1. CDR1 and CDR2 from the germline V gene are MNHNS and SASEGT. Unmatched junction bases numbered 8, after V lost 2 bases and J lost 14 bases. The CDR3 has 14 amino acids. CDR3 sequence: CASSENRGSGTLHF. The DNA for the CDR3 is TGTGCCAGCAGTGAAAACAGGGGGAGTGGGACCCTCCACTTT.

The rearrangement links TRBV5-1 to TRBJ2-7, with 9 bases lining up with TRBD1. CDR1 is SGHRS and CDR2 is YFSETQ in the germline V gene. CDR3 size: 16 residues. With V trimmed by 6 bases and J by 3 bases, 13 bases remained unmatched. CDR3 sequence: CASTNPGQGMNYEQYF. For the CDR3, the DNA is TGCGCCAGCACAAATCCGGGACAGGGCATGAACTACGAGCAGTACTTC.

The rearrangement links TRBV6-1 to TRBJ1-5; D not resolved. V lost 5 bases and J lost 7, with 12 bases in between. The CDR3 length is 13 residues. Germline CDR1 is MNHNS and CDR2 is SASEGT. CDR3 sequence: CASSSLREQPQHF. The CDR3, as DNA: TGTGCCAGCAGTAGCCTGAGGGAGCAGCCCCAGCATTTT.